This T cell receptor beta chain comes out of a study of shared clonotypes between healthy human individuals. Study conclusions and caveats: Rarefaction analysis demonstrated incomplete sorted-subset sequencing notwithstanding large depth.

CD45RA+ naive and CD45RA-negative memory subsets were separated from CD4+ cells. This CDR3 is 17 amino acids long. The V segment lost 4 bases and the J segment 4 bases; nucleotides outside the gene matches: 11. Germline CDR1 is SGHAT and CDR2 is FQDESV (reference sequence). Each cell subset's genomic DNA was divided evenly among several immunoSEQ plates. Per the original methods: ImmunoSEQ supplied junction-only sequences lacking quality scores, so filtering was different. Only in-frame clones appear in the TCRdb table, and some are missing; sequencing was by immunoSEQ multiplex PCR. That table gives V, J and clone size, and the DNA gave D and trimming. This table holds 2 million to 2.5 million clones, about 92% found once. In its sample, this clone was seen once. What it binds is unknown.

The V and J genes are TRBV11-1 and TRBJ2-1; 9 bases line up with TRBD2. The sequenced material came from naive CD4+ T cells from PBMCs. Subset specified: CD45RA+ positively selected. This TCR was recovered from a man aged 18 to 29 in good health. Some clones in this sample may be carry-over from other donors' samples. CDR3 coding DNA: TGTGCCAGCAGCTCTAGTGGGGCTAGCGGGGCATACAATGAGCAGTTCTTC. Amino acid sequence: CASSSSGASGAYNEQFF.